The T cell receptor beta chain described here comes from a study of blood T cell repertoires in COVID-19. Overall study: Some COVID-19 samples were acute and others convalescent; all came from the United States, Italy and Spain.

The data were produced by immunoSEQ multiplex PCR, yet TCRdb's version contains in-frame clones alone and is incomplete. The sample consists of about 180,000 clones, approximately 80% of them appearing once. V lost 4 bases and J lost 8, with 12 bases in between. Germline CDR1 SGHKS, CDR2 YYEKEE (reference sequence). The CDR3 has 13 amino acids. The sequence was obtained from a human donor in a cohort sampled during active COVID-19. The chain joins TRBV5-5 to TRBJ1-4; no clear D. The sequenced sample was peripheral blood. CDR3 amino acids: CASSLWAAEKLFF. The CDR3 DNA sequence: TGTGCCAGCAGCCTGTGGGCAGCCGAAAAACTGTTTTTT.